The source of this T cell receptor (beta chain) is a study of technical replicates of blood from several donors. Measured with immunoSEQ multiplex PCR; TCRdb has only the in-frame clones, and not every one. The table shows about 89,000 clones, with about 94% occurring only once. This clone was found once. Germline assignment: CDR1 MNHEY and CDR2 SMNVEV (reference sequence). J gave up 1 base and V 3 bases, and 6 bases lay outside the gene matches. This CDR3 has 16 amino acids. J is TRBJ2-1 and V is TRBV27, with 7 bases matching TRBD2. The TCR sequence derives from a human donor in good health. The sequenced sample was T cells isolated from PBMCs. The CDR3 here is CASSFAAGLSYNEQFF. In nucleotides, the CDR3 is TGTGCCAGCAGTTTCGCCGCGGGACTATCCTACAATGAGCAGTTCTTC.